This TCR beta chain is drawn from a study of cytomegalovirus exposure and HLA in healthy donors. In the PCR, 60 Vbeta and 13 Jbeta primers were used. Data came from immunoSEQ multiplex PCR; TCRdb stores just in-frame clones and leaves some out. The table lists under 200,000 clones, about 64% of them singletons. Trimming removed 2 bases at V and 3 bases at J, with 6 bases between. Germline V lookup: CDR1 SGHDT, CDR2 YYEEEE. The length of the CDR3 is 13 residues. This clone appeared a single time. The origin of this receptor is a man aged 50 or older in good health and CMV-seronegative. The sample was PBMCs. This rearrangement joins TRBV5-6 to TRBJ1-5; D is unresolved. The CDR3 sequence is CASSLQPNQPQHF. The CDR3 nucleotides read TGTGCCAGCAGCTTACAGCCCAATCAGCCCCAGCATTTT.